The entry below describes one TCR beta chain. Its antigen is not identified. It was across several immunoSEQ plates that each subset's genomic DNA was evenly split. The method was immunoSEQ multiplex PCR; TCRdb's version includes in-frame clones alone and lacks a portion of them. This sample has roughly 500,000 clones, with around 79% found just once. The source of the sample is a study of shared clonotypes between healthy human individuals. Donors comprised only Caucasian adults living in Nashville, Tennessee. Germline CDR1 reads SGHNT; CDR2 reads YYREEE (reference sequence). The CDR3 loop spans 15 amino acids. V lost 5 bases to trimming and J lost 4 bases; unmatched junction nucleotides: 9. Whole-study results and caveats: With few donors, the genetic and exposure-history diversity represented was limited.

Sequenced: PBMCs. The V call is TRBV5-4, the J call TRBJ2-1, with 7 bases lining up with TRBD2. This sequence originates from a woman between 40 and 55 years old in good health. Some clones in this sample may be carry-over from other donors' samples. The DNA for the CDR3 is TGTGCCAGCAGGCGCGGGGGACGGTTTTACAATGAGCAGTTCTTC. This sequence encodes CASRRGGRFYNEQFF.